A single sample gave rise to the 30 T cell receptor beta chains below, sequenced in a study of cytomegalovirus exposure and HLA in healthy donors. Primers included in the PCR were 60 Vbeta and 13 Jbeta primers. TCRdb keeps only in-frame clones here, not all; method: immunoSEQ multiplex PCR. This sample has around 130,000 clones; around three quarters occur once, and the top ten carry 1.5% to 2%. What was sequenced was PBMCs. The receptor set was obtained from a man aged 35 to 55 in good health and CMV-seronegative.

V is TRBV4-3 and J is TRBJ2-5, with 7 bases lining up with TRBD2. The CDR3 is made up of 18 amino acids. Germline lookup yields CDR1 LGHNA and CDR2 YSLEER. The V and J ends lost 0 bases and 0 bases, in that order; junction bases with no gene match: 10. CDR3 bases: TGCGCCAGCAGCCAAGAGGGACTACCCAAAATGTACCAAGAGACCCAGTACTTC. Amino acid sequence: CASSQEGLPKMYQETQYF.

V and J are TRBV15 and TRBJ1-5, with a weak D call TRBD1 (6 bases). This CDR3 is built from 15 residues. Deletions cut 1 base from V and 2 bases from J, with 9 bases between. Germline V gives CDR1 LNHNV, CDR2 YYDKDF (reference sequence). In DNA, the CDR3 is TGTGCCACCAGCAGAGGACAGGAAGGCAATCAGCCCCAGCATTTT. Its translation is CATSRGQEGNQPQHF.

This clone was observed a few times. The chain uses TRBV7-9 and TRBJ2-1; 8 bases align to TRBD1. The CDR3 runs 16 residues. Germline V lookup: CDR1 SEHNR, CDR2 FQNEAQ (reference sequence). V lost 7 bases and J lost 1; bases outside the gene matches: 9. The CDR3 bases are TGTGCCAGCACCCCGGACAGGGAACGATCCTACAATGAGCAGTTCTTC. It is translated as CASTPDRERSYNEQFF.

This chain connects TRBV28 to TRBJ2-7; possible D gene TRBD1, 6 bases. V was pared by 6 bases and J by 0 bases, with 15 bases between. Per germline, CDR1 MDHEN and CDR2 SYDVKM. This CDR3 is 15 amino acids long. In DNA form, the CDR3 reads TGTGCCAGCAGATCCCGAGGACAGAGCTCCTACGAGCAGTACTTC. Amino acid sequence: CASRSRGQSSYEQYF.

The J gene is TRBJ2-1, the V gene TRBV11-2; D is undetermined. The CDR3 has 15 residues. Trimming left V 4 bases short and J 0 bases short, with 10 bases between. The germline V gene encodes CDR1 SGHAT and CDR2 FQNNGV. The DNA of the CDR3 is TGTGCCAGCAGCTACGGGTTGAGCTCCTACAATGAGCAGTTCTTC. This encodes CASSYGLSSYNEQFF.

The V call is TRBV11-2, the J call TRBJ2-5; 8 nucleotides agree with TRBD2. V shed 6 bases and J 5 bases; nucleotides not matched to a gene: 11. The CDR3 is 15 residues long. CDR1 is SGHAT, CDR2 FQNNGV, per germline. CDR3 sequence: CASSRFNGGVETQYF. CDR3 DNA: TGTGCCAGCAGTCGGTTTAACGGGGGGGTCGAGACCCAGTACTTC.

V usage is TRBV4-1 and J usage is TRBJ2-5; 9 positions agree with TRBD1. The J call may be mistaken, given a closer DNA end match to TRBJ2-7. Germline lookup yields CDR1 MGHRA and CDR2 YSYEKL. The CDR3 totals 15 residues. The CDR3 region has the DNA TGCGCCAGCAGCCGAACGGACAGGGGTGGGTACGAGCAGTACTTC. Protein: CASSRTDRGGYEQYF.

The chain has TRBV27 and TRBJ1-3; no definite D call. V gave up 5 bases and J gave up 0 bases, with 11 bases separating them. The CDR3 covers 15 residues. Germline V lookup: CDR1 MNHEY, CDR2 SMNVEV (reference sequence). The CDR3 sequence: CASSPDGISGNTIYF. CDR3 sequence (DNA): TGTGCCAGCAGTCCGGACGGGATCTCTGGAAACACCATATATTTT.

The V gene is TRBV2, the J gene TRBJ1-5; no reliable D call. CDR1 is SNHLY and CDR2 is FYNNEI in the germline V gene. Trimming stripped 2 bases from V and 0 bases from J, with 5 bases between. The CDR3 extends over 14 amino acids. The CDR3 nucleotides read TGTGCCAGCAGTGAAATTATTAGCAATCAGCCCCAGCATTTT. The encoded protein is CASSEIISNQPQHF.

V usage is TRBV7-8 and J usage is TRBJ2-7; D gene ambiguous. The V end was cut by 0 bases, the J end by 3 bases, with 3 bases between. Germline loops: CDR1 SGHVS, CDR2 FQNEAQ. The CDR3 contains 12 residues. The CDR3 loop is CASSLAYYEQYF. The CDR3 DNA is TGTGCCAGCAGCTTAGCTTACTACGAGCAGTACTTC.

This chain connects TRBV29-1 to TRBJ2-7, with 7 bases lining up with TRBD1. The length of the CDR3 is 15 residues. The ends lost 6 bases at V and 2 bases at J; junction bases unmatched: 13. Germline V gives CDR1 SQVTM, CDR2 ANQGSEA. The CDR3 reads CSVTSWQGDPYEQYF. The CDR3 coding sequence is TGCAGCGTGACATCGTGGCAGGGGGACCCCTACGAGCAGTACTTC.

The CDR3 here is CASSLASAGYYEQYF. The DNA for the CDR3 is TGTGCCAGCAGCTTGGCTTCAGCGGGTTACTACGAGCAGTACTTC. The J gene is TRBJ2-7, the V gene TRBV5-6; TRBD2 might be the D (6 bases). V lost 0 bases, J lost 3 bases, and 13 bases lay in between. Germline-derived CDR1 and CDR2 are SGHDT and YYEEEE. The CDR3 is made up of 15 amino acids.

The V and J genes are TRBV27 and TRBJ2-1; 8 bases map to TRBD1. Germline values: CDR1 MNHEY, CDR2 SMNVEV (reference sequence). The V segment lost 7 bases and the J segment 7 bases; nucleotides outside the gene matches: 18. The CDR3 has 17 residues. In DNA, the CDR3 is TGTGCCAGCACCCTCTTGAGCACCGGGACAGGCTCTAATGAGCAGTTCTTC. This translates into CASTLLSTGTGSNEQFF.

The CDR3 spells CASSQVAGGSSYEQYF. CDR3 sequence (DNA): TGCGCCAGCAGCCAAGTCGCCGGGGGAAGCTCCTACGAGCAGTACTTC. This chain links TRBV4-1 with TRBJ2-7; D is possibly TRBD2 (6 bases). Trimming left V 1 base short and J 0 bases short, with 13 bases between. Looked up from germline, CDR1 is MGHRA and CDR2 is YSYEKL. CDR3 length: 16 residues.

The chain links TRBV14 to TRBJ1-2, with D uncertain. Trimming took 2 bases from V and 5 from J, leaving 6 bases between them. Germline V gene lookup returns CDR1 SGHDN and CDR2 FVKESK. The CDR3 extends over 12 amino acids. In DNA form, the CDR3 reads TGTGCCAGCAGCCAACGGGGATATGGCTACACCTTC. This encodes CASSQRGYGYTF.

This chain uses TRBV7-9 with TRBJ2-1; 7 nucleotides match TRBD2. Germline V gene lookup returns CDR1 SEHNR and CDR2 FQNEAQ (reference sequence). The CDR3 length is 14 residues. Losses at the gene ends were 4 bases for V and 7 bases for J; bases not matched to a gene: 7. CDR3 in DNA: TGTGCCAGCAGCTCAGCAGCGGGAATGAATGAGCAGTTCTTC. It codes for CASSSAAGMNEQFF.

J is TRBJ2-5 and V is TRBV11-1; D not resolved. This CDR3 comprises 12 residues. The germline V and J ends were trimmed by 3 bases and 5 bases, with 7 bases remaining between them. From germline, CDR1 is SGHAT and CDR2 FQDESV (reference sequence). The CDR3 loop reads CASSFSEETQYF. CDR3 bases: TGTGCCAGCAGCTTCTCTGAGGAGACCCAGTACTTC. Full variable domain (rest looked up from reference TRBV11-1 and TRBJ2-5): EAEVAQSPRYKITEKSQAVAFWCDPISGHATLYWYRQILGQGPELLVQFQDESVVDDSQLPKDRFSAERLKGVDSTLKIQPAELGDSAMYLCASSFSEETQYFGPGTRLLVL.

Comment on this clone: The junction and the germline gene differ at one end; a read error may be behind it. The chain is built from TRBV6-1 and TRBJ1-5; 10 bases are a match to TRBD1. The CDR3 is made up of 14 amino acids. Germline loops: CDR1 MNHNS, CDR2 SASEGT. The CDR3 DNA is TGTGCCAGCAGCAGACAGGGGGCGAGTCAGCCCCCGCATTTT. It specifies CASSRQGASQPPHF.

The chain combines TRBV9 with TRBJ2-3; D not certain. CDR3 size: 17 residues. Between the trimmed V and J ends, which lost 3 bases and 2 bases, there was a span of 19 bases. The germline V gene has CDR1 SGDLS and CDR2 YYNGEE. CDR3 in DNA: TGTGCCAGCAGCGCGGAACCATTCCATGGAGCCACAGATACGCAGTATTTT. Protein product: CASSAEPFHGATDTQYF. Filled out from reference TRBV9 and TRBJ2-3, the complete variable domain reads DSGVTQTPKHLITATGQRVTLRCSPRSGDLSVYWYQQSLDQGLQFLIQYYNGEERAKGNILERFSAQQFPDLHSELNLSSLELGDSALYFCASSAEPFHGATDTQYFGPGTRLTVL.

This clone has just a few counts. The chain joins TRBV6-4 to TRBJ1-6, with no clear D. This CDR3 is 14 amino acids long. V dropped 3 bases and J dropped 6 bases, with 9 bases sitting between them. Germline V gene data show CDR1 as MRHNA and CDR2 as SNTAGT. The CDR3 is CASSEETANSPLHF. The CDR3 DNA is TGTGCCAGCAGTGAGGAGACGGCTAATTCACCCCTCCACTTT.

The V and J genes are TRBV27 and TRBJ1-1; 9 bases map to TRBD1. The CDR3 sequence is 13 residues long. The germline CDR1 and CDR2 sequences are MNHEY and SMNVEV (reference sequence). The V gene end was trimmed by 6 bases and the J gene end by 5 bases; junction bases not matched to a gene: 4. CDR3 coding DNA: TGTGCCAGCAGGCCGGGACAGGGAACTGAAGCTTTCTTT. Its translation: CASRPGQGTEAFF.

This clone turned up a few times. This chain connects TRBV7-2 to TRBJ2-7; D gene uncertain. V was cut by 5 bases and J by 6 bases, with 11 bases left in between. CDR3 length: 12 amino acids. The germline V gene encodes CDR1 SGHTA and CDR2 FQGNSA. This chain's CDR3 is CASSHSSSEQYF. The DNA of the CDR3 is TGTGCCAGCAGCCACTCTAGTTCCGAGCAGTACTTC.

The chain carries TRBV23-1 and TRBJ2-1; 14 positions agree with TRBD2. TRBV23-1 is recorded as an ORF, its role being uncertain. Trimming cost V 4 bases and J 6 bases; bases outside gene matches: 8. This CDR3 has 17 residues. The CDR3 sequence is CASSRGTSGRSANEQFF. CDR3 in DNA: TGCGCCAGCAGTCGTGGGACTAGCGGGAGAAGTGCCAATGAGCAGTTCTTC.

This clone was counted a few times. The sample contains more than one DNA sequence encoding this CDR3. The CDR3 loop is CASSRLAGGGYEQYF. The CDR3 DNA is TGTGCCAGCAGCCGCCTAGCGGGAGGGGGGTACGAGCAGTACTTC. V is TRBV7-9 and J is TRBJ2-7; TRBD2 agrees at 12 bases. The CDR3 sequence is 15 residues long. V lost 5 bases, J lost 4 bases, and 6 bases stayed unmatched. The germline gives CDR1 SEHNR, CDR2 FQNEAQ (reference sequence).

The sample holds a few counts of this clone. The chain has TRBV5-1 and TRBJ2-3; perhaps TRBD2 as D (6 bases). Between the trimmed V and J ends, which lost 1 base and 0 bases, there was a span of 9 bases. Per the germline V gene, CDR1 is SGHRS and CDR2 is YFSETQ. The CDR3 is made up of 15 amino acids. The CDR3 DNA sequence: TGCGCCAGCAGCTTGTGGGGGGTTAGCACAGATACGCAGTATTTT. The encoded protein is CASSLWGVSTDTQYF.

This chain connects TRBV19 to TRBJ2-2; TRBD1 matches 10 bases. The CDR3 sequence is 17 residues long. Germline values: CDR1 LNHDA, CDR2 SQIVND (reference sequence). Trimming cost V 3 bases and J 1 base; bases outside gene matches: 5. CDR3 nucleotide sequence: TGTGCCAGTAGTATCGGTTGGACAGGGGGGAACACCGGGGAGCTGTTTTTT. This gives the protein CASSIGWTGGNTGELFF.

This sequence joins TRBV13 and TRBJ1-6; D uncertain. Trimming left V 4 bases short and J 6 bases short, with 10 bases between. The germline V gene has CDR1 PRHDT and CDR2 FYEKMQ (reference sequence). The CDR3 is 14 residues long. The CDR3 region is CASSWAEGNSPLHF. CDR3 bases: TGTGCCAGCAGCTGGGCGGAGGGTAATTCACCCCTCCACTTT.

This rearrangement joins TRBV30 to TRBJ2-5, with 7 positions matching TRBD1. The germline gives CDR1 GTSNPN, CDR2 SVGIG (reference sequence). The CDR3 extends over 13 amino acids. V shed 1 base, J shed 9 bases, and the junction held 8 bases outside the gene matches. Here the CDR3 DNA reads TGTGCCTGGAGTGGGACCACAGGGGCTCCCCAGTACTTC. Its translation is CAWSGTTGAPQYF.

The chain employs TRBV7-9 and TRBJ2-1, with D uncertain. The germline gives CDR1 SEHNR, CDR2 FQNEAQ (reference sequence). Deletions cut 3 bases from V and 5 bases from J, with 8 bases between. CDR3 length: 13 residues. CDR3 region: CASSLSPDNEQFF. The CDR3 nucleotides are TGTGCCAGCAGCTTGTCTCCCGACAATGAGCAGTTCTTC.

In its sample, this clone was seen many times. The chain joins TRBV2 to TRBJ2-5, with D maybe TRBD1 (5 bases). This CDR3 has 15 amino acids. Trimming cost V 4 bases and J 1 base, with 13 bases left between them. Germline V gene data show CDR1 as SNHLY and CDR2 as FYNNEI. The CDR3 sequence is CASSGGVQVQETQYF. CDR3 bases: TGTGCCAGCAGTGGTGGGGTACAGGTCCAAGAGACCCAGTACTTC.